This T cell receptor beta chain was identified during a study of cytomegalovirus exposure and HLA in healthy donors (dated by TCRdb to 2017 to 2019). Regarding the study in general: An earlier analysis of several hundred of the donors reported roughly 300 Gb of sequence data and 95 million to 120 million unique TCR beta sequences obtained from about 180 million T cells. About 5 DR-DQ haplotypes were handled as single units for association and clustering, since linkage in the cohort was strong. The study profiled the T cell repertoires of under 700 subjects by immunosequencing and related them to cytomegalovirus serostatus. Rather than using new phenotypic data, the later analysis identified candidate immune exposures from TCR beta sequences and from how often those sequences occurred across donors. Typing coverage differed by locus: A, B, C, DRB1 and DQB1 were typed in roughly 620-630 donors, DQA1 in about 560, DPA1 in around 600, and DPB1 in 400 to 490. An early release that covered some 630 HLA-typed donors contained approximately 300 gigabases of sequencing data and roughly 84 million unique TCR sequences. An earlier analysis of approximately 580 of the donors used high-throughput TCR beta sequencing to judge whether each TCR beta V gene segment behaved as functional or pseudogenic. Besides the first cohort of roughly 700 subjects, a separate validation cohort made up of over 100 different subjects was used. Donor age, sex, ethnicity and CMV serostatus were collected together with the repertoire data. Across some 400 genotyped donors of the cohort, an average of approximately 220,000 unique TCR beta nucleotide sequences per donor were sequenced, and 15% to 20% of those sequences were non-productive. All discovery cohort repertoires had been generated on a single sequencing platform. A later genetic analysis took genome-wide SNP genotypes for about 55% of the 666 donors and used that subset as a discovery cohort. HLA typing covered class I and class II loci at four-digit resolution. Among the roughly 390 genotyped donors, approximately 81% belonged to the genetic ancestry cluster associated with self-reported Caucasian donors. In a later analysis, previously published TCR beta repertoires from some 640 donors were re-analyzed and high-resolution HLA genotyping was added so that TCR occurrence patterns could be studied. The study was designed to test whether signatures of past pathogen exposure could be identified by cataloging public T cell receptors. To predict cytomegalovirus infection status, the study brought together high-throughput TCR immunosequencing, statistical association of individual TCRs with disease status, and machine learning.

In total, approximately 610 healthy bone marrow donors made up the cohort. At the time of sampling, every cohort member was nominally healthy, though immune exposures that went unrecorded were likely present. The donor was CMV seronegative and was included in the group of under 450 seronegative cohort members. A peripheral blood sample was provided by each donor, and peripheral blood mononuclear cells were used for TCR beta sequencing. The Qiagen DNeasy Blood Extraction Kit was used to extract genomic DNA from the blood cell samples. V is pruned by 2 bases and J by 4 bases, leaving 9 bases of the junction without a gene match. Looking up the germline V gene yields CDR1 MNHNS and CDR2 SASEGT. From the cysteine through the phenylalanine, the CDR3 covers 16 amino acids. Here the CDR3 DNA is all that survives: 48 bases in frame from base 1. Library generation was performed with the immunoSEQ multiplex PCR assay. The multiplex PCR relied on a mix of 60 forward primers for TCR Vbeta segments and 13 reverse primers for TCR Jbeta segments. Amplification of the CDR3 region of rearranged TCR beta genes was performed with a multiplex PCR assay on genomic DNA. The Illumina HiSeq System was used to sequence the amplified TCR beta libraries as 87-base-pair reads. Processing in the source paper ran as follows. A later analysis tallied 70 million to 100 million unique TCR beta chains across the 600 to 700 repertoires, and some 10 million of those chains were shared by two or more donors. Raw reads were error-corrected and collapsed into unique sequences with a nearest-neighbor algorithm that merged closely related sequences to remove PCR and sequencing errors. To assign V, D and J gene segments, CDR3 sequences were aligned to IMGT reference sequences. For a sequence to be retained, at least a six-nucleotide match to both a V gene segment and a J gene segment was required. Rearrangements were classified as productive when the CDR3 lacked stop codons and remained in frame with V and J, and all other rearrangements were classified as non-productive. CDR3 was defined according to IMGT convention as the region running from the second conserved V-encoded cysteine to the conserved J-encoded phenylalanine. The earlier analysis of about 570 of the donors excluded any sequence lacking an unambiguous match to a single V gene segment. An earlier analysis of about 590 of the donors classified V segments as functional when productive rearrangements were above 56.7% and as segregating when the standard deviation between donors was above 5%. A statistical classification framework was developed to diagnose cytomegalovirus status using the catalog of TCR beta chain sequences. A later analysis assigned V and J genes by comparing TCR nucleotide sequences with IMGT/GENE-DB human TR gene sequences. A later analysis assigned CDR3 sequences and most-parsimonious VDJ recombination scenarios with the TCRdist pipeline. In a later analysis, every TCR beta chain was defined by the combination of its CDR3 amino acid sequence and its V-gene family, and reads without a unique V-gene family were dropped. A later analysis removed 500 to 600 highly shared, low-generation-probability nucleotide sequences to deal with suspected cross-contamination and a sequencing artifact. A later analysis calculated a clonal expansion index for each public chain from normalized within-repertoire ranks of inferred template counts. A later analysis computed generation probabilities with a VDJ recombination model fitted to out-of-frame rearrangements, and checked the results against IGoR. In a later analysis, hypergeometric tests were used to score TCR-TCR, TCR-HLA and TCR-CMV co-occurrence, with a repertoire-size bias correction applied to TCR pairs. False discovery rates were estimated in a later analysis by permuting HLA or CMV assignments 20 times. In a later analysis, co-occurring TCRs were grouped with DBSCAN, and TCRdist sequence similarity was added when clustering was performed within HLA-allele-positive subsets. Co-occurrence clustering excluded repertoires with fewer than 30,000 or more than 120,000 public chains, plus five with anomalous nucleotide sharing. The table comes from immuneACCESS by way of TCRdb, which keeps in-frame sequences with V and J called. Part of the clones is missing from these tables; in studies checked, under half for an unresolved V gene and the rest for unknown reasons. The D gene and trimming were derived from the DNA, and the V and J assignments and clone size from that table. Present in this sample are over 120,000 clones, roughly 80% of which were seen just once. 2.5% to 3% of the sample rests with the top ten.

The investigation overall reported the following: A further reported finding was that TCR beta sequences accurately predicted the HLA-A and HLA-B alleles for most subjects in the first cohort. The classifier was reported to diagnose cytomegalovirus status with high specificity and sensitivity in both the original and validation cohorts. Some IMGT-functional V segments, including TRBV6-2 and TRBV6-3, could not be distinguished by the 87-base-pair reads and were therefore excluded. The authors suggested that the approach could potentially be generalized to other disease states and immunological phenotypes. According to a later analysis, TCR association rates differed among HLA loci, with DRB1 alleles showing the most associated TCRs and HLA-C alleles showing the fewest. A later genetic analysis reported fewer N-insertions in productive TCRs among donors in an Asian-associated ancestry cluster than the 666-donor mean. Sequencing depth was assumed to be roughly uniform across donors in the presence/absence analyses, though that assumption may not hold. Linkage disequilibrium might explain the correlated functional status among segregating V segments, but an unknown experimental factor could not be ruled out. A few of the identified cytomegalovirus-associated TCR beta chains were confirmed in vitro to be specific for cytomegalovirus antigens. While some public TCRs were present in many individuals, most TCR sequences turned up only very rarely across donors. A later genetic analysis associated a missense DCLRE1C variant with V-gene and J-gene trimming of TCR beta chains, and an independent cohort replicated the association. In an earlier analysis of 587 of the donors, most TCR beta V segments appeared in productive rearrangements about 87% or about 30% of the time, broadly matching IMGT annotations. A later analysis found that most CMV-associated TCR beta chains appeared HLA-restricted, with HLA associations seemingly driven largely by CMV exposure. In a later analysis, over 15,000 TCR beta sequences were associated with specific HLA alleles at a false discovery rate of 0.05. The earlier analysis of around 600 of the donors excluded some 15 rarely observed V segments, including chromosome 9 orphons, because counts were too low. According to a later analysis, parvovirus B19, influenza, CMV and Epstein-Barr virus appeared linked to several top co-occurrence clusters. The cohort was sequenced for TCR beta chains only, and without alpha or paired-chain data the features that could be detected were limited. Immune exposure information for the cohort was limited to CMV serostatus. A group of highly shared sequence variants was considered likely to be a technical artifact of the sequencing pipeline. Strong co-occurrence of HLA alleles, especially DR and DQ, made assigning TCR associations to individual alleles difficult. HLA typing was unavailable for some donors at each locus, so association tests used only the typed subset. In a later analysis, HLA-associated TCR beta chains were found to be more clonally expanded and to have lower generation probabilities than equally common non-associated chains. The study gave a list of more than 150 TCR beta chains associated with cytomegalovirus.

With respect to this clone: Its antigen remains unidentified. Base qualities were left out, and no much larger clone turns up one base away.

The sequence links TRBV6-1 to TRBJ2-3; TRBD1 matches 7 bases in the middle. Sequencing used PBMCs. This TCR came from a female donor in good health and CMV-seronegative. The nucleotide sequence is given as TGTGCCAGCAGTGAAATAGGGGGCTTGAAGGCAGATACGCAGTATTTT. It is translated as CASSEIGGLKADTQYF.